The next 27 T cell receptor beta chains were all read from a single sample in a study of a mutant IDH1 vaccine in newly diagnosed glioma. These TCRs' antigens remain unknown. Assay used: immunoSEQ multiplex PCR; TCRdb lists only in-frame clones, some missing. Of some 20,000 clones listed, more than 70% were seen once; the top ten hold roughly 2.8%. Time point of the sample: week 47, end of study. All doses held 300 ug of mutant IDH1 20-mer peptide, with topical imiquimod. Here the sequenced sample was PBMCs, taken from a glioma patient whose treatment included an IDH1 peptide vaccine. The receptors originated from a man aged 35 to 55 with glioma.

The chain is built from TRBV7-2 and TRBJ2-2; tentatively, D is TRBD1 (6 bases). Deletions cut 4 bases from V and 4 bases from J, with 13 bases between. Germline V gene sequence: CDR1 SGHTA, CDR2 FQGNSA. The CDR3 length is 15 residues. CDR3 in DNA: TGTGCCAGCAGCTCCAGGGGACCGGGCACCGGGGAGCTGTTTTTT. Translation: CASSSRGPGTGELFF.

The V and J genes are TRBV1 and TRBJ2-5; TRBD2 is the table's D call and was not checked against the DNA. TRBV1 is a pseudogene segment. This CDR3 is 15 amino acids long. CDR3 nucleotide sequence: TGCACCAACAGCCAAGGAGGGGGGGACCAAGAGACCCAGTACTTC. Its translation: CTNSQGGGDQETQYF.

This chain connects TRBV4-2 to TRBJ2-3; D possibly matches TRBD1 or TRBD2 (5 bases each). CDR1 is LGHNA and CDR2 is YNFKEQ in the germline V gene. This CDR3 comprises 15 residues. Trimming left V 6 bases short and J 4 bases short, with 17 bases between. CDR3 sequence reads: CASSLEEGWSDTQYF. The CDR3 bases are TGTGCCAGCAGTTTGGAAGAGGGGTGGTCAGATACGCAGTATTTT.

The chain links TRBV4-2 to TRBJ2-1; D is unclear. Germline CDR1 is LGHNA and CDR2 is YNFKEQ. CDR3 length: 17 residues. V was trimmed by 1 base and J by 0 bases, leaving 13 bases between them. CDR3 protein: CASSQGIGRPSYNEQFF. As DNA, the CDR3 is TGTGCCAGCAGCCAAGGCATCGGAAGACCCTCCTACAATGAGCAGTTCTTC.

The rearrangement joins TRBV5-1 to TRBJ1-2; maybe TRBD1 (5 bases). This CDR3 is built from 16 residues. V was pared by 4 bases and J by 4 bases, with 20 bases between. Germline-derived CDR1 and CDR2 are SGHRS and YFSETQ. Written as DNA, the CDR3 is TGCGCCAGCAGCAAGGACTCGGCGCAGGGACGCTATGGCTACACCTTC. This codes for CASSKDSAQGRYGYTF.

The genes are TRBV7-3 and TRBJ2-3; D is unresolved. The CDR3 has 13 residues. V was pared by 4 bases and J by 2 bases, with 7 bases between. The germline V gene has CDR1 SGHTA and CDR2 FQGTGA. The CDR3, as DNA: TGTGCCAGCAGCTCCAGTTACACAGATACGCAGTATTTT. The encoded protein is CASSSSYTDTQYF.

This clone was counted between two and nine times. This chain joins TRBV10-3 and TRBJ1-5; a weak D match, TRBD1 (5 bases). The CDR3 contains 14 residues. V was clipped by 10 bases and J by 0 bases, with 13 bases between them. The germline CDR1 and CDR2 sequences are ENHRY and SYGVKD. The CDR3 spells CATLDSHSNQPQHF. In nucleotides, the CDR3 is TGTGCCACCCTCGACAGTCATAGCAATCAGCCCCAGCATTTT.

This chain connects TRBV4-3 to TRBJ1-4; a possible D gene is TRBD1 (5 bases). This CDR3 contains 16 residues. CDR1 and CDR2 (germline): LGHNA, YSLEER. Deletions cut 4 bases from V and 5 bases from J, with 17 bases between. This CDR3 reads CASSRVVGPPNEKLFF. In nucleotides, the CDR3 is TGCGCCAGCAGCCGGGTCGTGGGGCCCCCAAATGAAAAACTGTTTTTT.

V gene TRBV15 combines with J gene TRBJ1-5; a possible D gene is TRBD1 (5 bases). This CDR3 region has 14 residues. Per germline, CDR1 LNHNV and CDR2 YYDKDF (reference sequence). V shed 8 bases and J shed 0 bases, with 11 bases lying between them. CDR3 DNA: TGTGCCACCGGCGGGGCGAATAGCAATCAGCCCCAGCATTTT. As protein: CATGGANSNQPQHF.

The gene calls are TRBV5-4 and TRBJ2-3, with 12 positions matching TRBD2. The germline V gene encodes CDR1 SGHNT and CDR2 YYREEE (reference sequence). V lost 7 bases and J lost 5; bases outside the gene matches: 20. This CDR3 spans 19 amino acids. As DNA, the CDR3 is TGTGCCAGCTCCTACTCGACTAGCGGGAGCCCACGGGGAGAAGATACGCAGTATTTT. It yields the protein CASSYSTSGSPRGEDTQYF.

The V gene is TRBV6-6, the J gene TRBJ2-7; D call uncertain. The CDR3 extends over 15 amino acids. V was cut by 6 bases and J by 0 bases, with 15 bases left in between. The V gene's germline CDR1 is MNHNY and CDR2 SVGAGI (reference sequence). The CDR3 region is CASRQSRIYSYEQYF. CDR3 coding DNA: TGTGCCAGCAGACAAAGCCGTATTTACTCCTACGAGCAGTACTTC.

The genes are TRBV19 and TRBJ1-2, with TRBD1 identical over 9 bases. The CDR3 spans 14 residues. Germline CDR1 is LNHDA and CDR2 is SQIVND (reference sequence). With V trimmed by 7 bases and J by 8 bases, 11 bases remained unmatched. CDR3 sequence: CASTPGTGILGYTF. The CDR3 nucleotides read TGTGCCAGTACCCCCGGGACAGGGATCTTGGGCTACACCTTC.

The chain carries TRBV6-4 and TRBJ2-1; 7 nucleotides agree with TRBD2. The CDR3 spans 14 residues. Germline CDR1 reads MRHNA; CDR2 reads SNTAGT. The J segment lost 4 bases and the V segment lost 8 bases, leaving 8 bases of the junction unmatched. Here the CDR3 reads CASQARGGYNEQFF. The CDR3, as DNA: TGTGCCAGCCAGGCCCGGGGAGGGTACAATGAGCAGTTCTTC.

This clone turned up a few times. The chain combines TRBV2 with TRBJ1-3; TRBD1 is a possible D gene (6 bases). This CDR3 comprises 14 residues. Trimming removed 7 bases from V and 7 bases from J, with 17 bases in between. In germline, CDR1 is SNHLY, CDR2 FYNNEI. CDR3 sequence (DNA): TGTGCCAGCAAGGGGGGGAGTGCCGCTAACACCATATATTTT. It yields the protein CASKGGSAANTIYF.

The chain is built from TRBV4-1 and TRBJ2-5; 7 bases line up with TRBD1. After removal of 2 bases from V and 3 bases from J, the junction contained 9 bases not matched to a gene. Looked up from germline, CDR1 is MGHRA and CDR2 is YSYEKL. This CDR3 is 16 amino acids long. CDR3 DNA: TGCGCCAGCAGCCAACGGGTGACAGGGATCAAAGAGACCCAGTACTTC. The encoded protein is CASSQRVTGIKETQYF.

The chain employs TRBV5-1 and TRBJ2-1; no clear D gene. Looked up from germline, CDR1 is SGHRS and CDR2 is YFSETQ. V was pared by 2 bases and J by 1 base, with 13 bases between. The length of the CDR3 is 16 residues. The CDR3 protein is CASSFLAVGSYNEQFF. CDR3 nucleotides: TGCGCCAGCAGCTTCCTGGCGGTGGGTTCCTACAATGAGCAGTTCTTC.

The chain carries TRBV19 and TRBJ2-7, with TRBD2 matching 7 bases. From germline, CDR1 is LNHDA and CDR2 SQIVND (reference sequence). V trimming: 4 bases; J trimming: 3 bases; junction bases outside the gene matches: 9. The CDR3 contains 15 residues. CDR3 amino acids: CASSTLGGRDYEQYF. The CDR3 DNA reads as TGTGCCAGTAGTACTCTCGGCGGGAGAGACTACGAGCAGTACTTC.

The CDR3 DNA reads TGTGCCAGCAGCGGACAAAACCTAGGATACGAGCAGTACTTC. The encoded protein is CASSGQNLGYEQYF. The chain links TRBV6-5 to TRBJ2-7, with D perhaps TRBD1 (5 bases). In germline, CDR1 is MNHEY, CDR2 SVGAGI. CDR3 length: 14 residues. Trimming cost V 6 bases and J 4 bases, with 16 bases left between them.

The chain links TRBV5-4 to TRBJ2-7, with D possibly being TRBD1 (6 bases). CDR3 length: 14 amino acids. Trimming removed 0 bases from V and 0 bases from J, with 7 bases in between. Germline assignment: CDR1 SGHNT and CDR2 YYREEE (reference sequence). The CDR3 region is CASSLDRASYEQYF. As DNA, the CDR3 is TGTGCCAGCAGCTTGGACAGGGCCTCCTACGAGCAGTACTTC.

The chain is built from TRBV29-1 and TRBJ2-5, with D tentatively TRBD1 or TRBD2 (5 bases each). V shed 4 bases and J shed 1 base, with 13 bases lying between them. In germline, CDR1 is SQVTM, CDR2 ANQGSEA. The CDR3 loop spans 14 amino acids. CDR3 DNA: TGCAGCGTTGGTGAGGGGACCTCCCAAGAGACCCAGTACTTC. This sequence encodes CSVGEGTSQETQYF. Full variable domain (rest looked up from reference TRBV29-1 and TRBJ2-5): SAVISQKPSRDICQRGTSLTIQCQVDSQVTMMFWYRQQPGQSLTLIATANQGSEATYESGFVIDKFPISRPNLTFSTLTVSNMSPEDSSIYLCSVGEGTSQETQYFGPGTRLLVL.

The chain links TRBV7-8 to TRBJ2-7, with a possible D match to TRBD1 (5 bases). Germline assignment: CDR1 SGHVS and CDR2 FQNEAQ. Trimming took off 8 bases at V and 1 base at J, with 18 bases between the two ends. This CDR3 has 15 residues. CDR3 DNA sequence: TGTGCCAGCCGCCAAGGGGCAGAAACTTCCTACGAGCAGTACTTC. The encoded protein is CASRQGAETSYEQYF.

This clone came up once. CDR3 sequence reads: CASSVDGVSYNEQFF. For the CDR3, the DNA is TGTGCCAGCAGCGTAGACGGGGTCTCATACAATGAGCAGTTCTTC. The gene calls are TRBV9 and TRBJ2-1; D is perhaps TRBD2 (5 bases). The CDR3 extends over 15 amino acids. Deletions cut 0 bases from V and 4 bases from J, with 11 bases between. Germline V gene lookup returns CDR1 SGDLS and CDR2 YYNGEE.

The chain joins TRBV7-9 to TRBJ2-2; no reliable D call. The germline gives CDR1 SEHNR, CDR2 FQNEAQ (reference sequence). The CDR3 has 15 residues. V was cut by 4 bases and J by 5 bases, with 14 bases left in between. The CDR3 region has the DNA TGTGCCAGCAGCTCCCGCAATTTCGGTACCGGGGAGCTGTTTTTT. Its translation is CASSSRNFGTGELFF.

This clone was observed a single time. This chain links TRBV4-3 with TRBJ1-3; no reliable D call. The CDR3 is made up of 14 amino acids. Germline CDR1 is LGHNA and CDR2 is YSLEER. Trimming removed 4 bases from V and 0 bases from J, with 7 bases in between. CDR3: CASSPQISGNTIYF. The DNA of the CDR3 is TGCGCCAGCAGCCCTCAGATCTCTGGAAACACCATATATTTT.

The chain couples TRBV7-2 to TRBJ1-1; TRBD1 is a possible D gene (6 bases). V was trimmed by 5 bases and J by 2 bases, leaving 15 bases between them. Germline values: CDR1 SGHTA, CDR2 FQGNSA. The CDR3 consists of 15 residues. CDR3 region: CASSRKATGNTEAFF. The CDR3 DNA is TGTGCCAGCAGCCGAAAAGCGACAGGTAACACTGAAGCTTTCTTT.

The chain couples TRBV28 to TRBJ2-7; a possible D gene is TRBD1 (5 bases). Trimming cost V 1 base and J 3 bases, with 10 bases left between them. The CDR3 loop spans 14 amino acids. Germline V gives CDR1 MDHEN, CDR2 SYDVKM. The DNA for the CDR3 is TGTGCCAGCAGTTTATTGGGGCATATCTACGAGCAGTACTTC. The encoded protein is CASSLLGHIYEQYF.

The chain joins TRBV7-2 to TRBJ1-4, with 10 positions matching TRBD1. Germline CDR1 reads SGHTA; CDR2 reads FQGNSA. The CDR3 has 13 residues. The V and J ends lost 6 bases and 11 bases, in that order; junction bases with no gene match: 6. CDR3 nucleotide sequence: TGTGCCAGCAGTTCGGGACAGGGGTGGAAACTGTTTTTT. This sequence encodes CASSSGQGWKLFF.